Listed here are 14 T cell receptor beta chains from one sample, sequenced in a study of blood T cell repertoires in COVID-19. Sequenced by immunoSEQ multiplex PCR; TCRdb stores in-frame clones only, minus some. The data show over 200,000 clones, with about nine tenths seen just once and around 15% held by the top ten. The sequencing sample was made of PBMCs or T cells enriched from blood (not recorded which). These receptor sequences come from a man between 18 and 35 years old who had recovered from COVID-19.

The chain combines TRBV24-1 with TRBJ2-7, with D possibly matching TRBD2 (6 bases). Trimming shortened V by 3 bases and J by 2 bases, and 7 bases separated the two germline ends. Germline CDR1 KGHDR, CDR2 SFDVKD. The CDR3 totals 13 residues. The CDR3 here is CATSDGEAYEQYF. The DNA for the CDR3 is TGTGCCACCAGTGATGGGGAGGCCTACGAGCAGTACTTC.

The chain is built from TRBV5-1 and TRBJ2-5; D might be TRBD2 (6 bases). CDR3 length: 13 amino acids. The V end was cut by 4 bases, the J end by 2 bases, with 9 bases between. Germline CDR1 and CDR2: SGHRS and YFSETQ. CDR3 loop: CASSPGLQETQYF. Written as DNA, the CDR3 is TGCGCCAGCAGCCCTGGACTACAAGAGACCCAGTACTTC.

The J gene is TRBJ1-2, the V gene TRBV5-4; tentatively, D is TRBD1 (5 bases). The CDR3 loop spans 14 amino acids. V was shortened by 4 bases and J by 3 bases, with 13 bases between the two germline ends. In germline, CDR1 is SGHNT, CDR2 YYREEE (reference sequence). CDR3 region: CASSPRSGDYGYTF. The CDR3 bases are TGTGCCAGCAGCCCCAGGTCGGGGGACTATGGCTACACCTTC. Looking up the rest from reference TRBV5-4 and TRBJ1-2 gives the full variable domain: ETGVTQSPTHLIKTRGQQVTLRCSSQSGHNTVSWYQQALGQGPQFIFQYYREEENGRGNFPPRFSGLQFPNYSSELNVNALELDDSALYLCASSPRSGDYGYTFGSGTRLTVV.

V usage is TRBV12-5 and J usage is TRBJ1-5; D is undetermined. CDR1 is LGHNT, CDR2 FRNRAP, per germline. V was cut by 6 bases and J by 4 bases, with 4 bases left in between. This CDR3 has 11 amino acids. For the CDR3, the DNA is TGTGCTAGTGGCCAGAATCAGCCCCAGCATTTT. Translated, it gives CASGQNQPQHF.

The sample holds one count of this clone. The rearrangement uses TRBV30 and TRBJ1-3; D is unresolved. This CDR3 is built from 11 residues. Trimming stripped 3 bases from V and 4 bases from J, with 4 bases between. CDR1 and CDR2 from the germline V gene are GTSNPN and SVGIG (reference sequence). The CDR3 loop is CAWRAGNTIYF. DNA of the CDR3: TGTGCCTGGAGGGCCGGAAACACCATATATTTT.

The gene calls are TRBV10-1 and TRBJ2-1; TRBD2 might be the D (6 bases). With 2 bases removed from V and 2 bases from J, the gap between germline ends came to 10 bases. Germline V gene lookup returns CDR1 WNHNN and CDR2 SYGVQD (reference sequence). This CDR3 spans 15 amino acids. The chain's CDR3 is CASSESGGAYNEQFF. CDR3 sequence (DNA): TGCGCCAGCAGTGAGAGTGGCGGGGCCTACAATGAGCAGTTCTTC.

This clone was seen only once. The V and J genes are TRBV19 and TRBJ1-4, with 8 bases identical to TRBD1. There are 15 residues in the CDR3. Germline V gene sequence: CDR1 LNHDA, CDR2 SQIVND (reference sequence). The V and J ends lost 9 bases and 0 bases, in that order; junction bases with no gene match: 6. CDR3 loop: CASGTGPSTNEKLFF. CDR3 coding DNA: TGTGCCAGCGGGACAGGCCCGTCAACTAATGAAAAACTGTTTTTT.

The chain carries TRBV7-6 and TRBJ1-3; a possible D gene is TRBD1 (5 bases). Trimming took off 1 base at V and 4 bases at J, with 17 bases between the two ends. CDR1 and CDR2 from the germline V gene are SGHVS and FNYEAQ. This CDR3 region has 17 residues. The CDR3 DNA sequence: TGTGCCAGCAGCTTAGAACCCCTCGGGGGATACGGAAACACCATATATTTT. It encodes CASSLEPLGGYGNTIYF. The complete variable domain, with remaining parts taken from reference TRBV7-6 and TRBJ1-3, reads GAGVSQSPRYKVTKRGQDVALRCDPISGHVSLYWYRQALGQGPEFLTYFNYEAQQDKSGLPNDRFSAERPEGSISTLTIQRTEQRDSAMYRCASSLEPLGGYGNTIYFGEGSWLTVV.

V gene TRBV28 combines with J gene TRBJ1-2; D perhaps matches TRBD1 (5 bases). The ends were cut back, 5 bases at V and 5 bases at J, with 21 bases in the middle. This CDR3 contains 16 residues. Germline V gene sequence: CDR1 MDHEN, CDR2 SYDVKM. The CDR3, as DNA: TGTGCCAGCAGTCTTACTACTGGGTCGGGGGAATATGGCTACACCTTC. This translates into CASSLTTGSGEYGYTF.

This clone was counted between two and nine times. The CDR3 DNA reads TGCGCCAGCAGCCAAGATCGACAGAGACTCTATGGCTACACCTTC. Amino acid sequence: CASSQDRQRLYGYTF. The V call is TRBV4-1, the J call TRBJ1-2; tentative D call: TRBD1 (5 bases). Germline V CDR1 and CDR2: MGHRA, YSYEKL. V lost 0 bases to trimming and J lost 4 bases, with 12 bases between them. The CDR3 spans 15 residues.

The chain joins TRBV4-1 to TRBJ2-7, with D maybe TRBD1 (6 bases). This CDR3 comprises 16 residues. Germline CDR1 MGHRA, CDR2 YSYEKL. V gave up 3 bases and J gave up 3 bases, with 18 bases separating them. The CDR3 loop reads CASSHGPQGTLYEQYF. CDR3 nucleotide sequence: TGCGCCAGCAGCCACGGACCCCAGGGGACCCTCTACGAGCAGTACTTC.

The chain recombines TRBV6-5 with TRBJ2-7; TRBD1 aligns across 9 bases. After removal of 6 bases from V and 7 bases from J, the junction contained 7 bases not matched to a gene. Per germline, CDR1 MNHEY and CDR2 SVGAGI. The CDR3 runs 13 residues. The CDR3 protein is CASSSDRGREQYF. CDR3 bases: TGTGCCAGCAGCTCGGACAGGGGAAGGGAGCAGTACTTC.

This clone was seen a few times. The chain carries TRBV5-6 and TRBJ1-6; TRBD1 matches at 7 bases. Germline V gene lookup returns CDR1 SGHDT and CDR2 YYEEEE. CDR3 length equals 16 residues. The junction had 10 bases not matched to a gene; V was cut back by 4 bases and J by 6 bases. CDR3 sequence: CASSATGPNVNSPLHF. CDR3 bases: TGTGCCAGCAGCGCGACAGGGCCCAATGTTAATTCACCCCTCCACTTT. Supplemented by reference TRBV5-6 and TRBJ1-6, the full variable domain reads DAGVTQSPTHLIKTRGQQVTLRCSPKSGHDTVSWYQQALGQGPQFIFQYYEEEERQRGNFPDRFSGHQFPNYSSELNVNALLLGDSALYLCASSATGPNVNSPLHFGNGTRLTVT.

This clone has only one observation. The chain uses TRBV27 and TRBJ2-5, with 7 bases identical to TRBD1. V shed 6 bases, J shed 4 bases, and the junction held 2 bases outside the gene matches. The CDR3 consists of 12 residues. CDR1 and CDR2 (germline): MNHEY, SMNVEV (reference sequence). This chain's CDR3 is CASSHRGETQYF. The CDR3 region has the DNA TGTGCCAGCAGCCACAGGGGAGAGACCCAGTACTTC.